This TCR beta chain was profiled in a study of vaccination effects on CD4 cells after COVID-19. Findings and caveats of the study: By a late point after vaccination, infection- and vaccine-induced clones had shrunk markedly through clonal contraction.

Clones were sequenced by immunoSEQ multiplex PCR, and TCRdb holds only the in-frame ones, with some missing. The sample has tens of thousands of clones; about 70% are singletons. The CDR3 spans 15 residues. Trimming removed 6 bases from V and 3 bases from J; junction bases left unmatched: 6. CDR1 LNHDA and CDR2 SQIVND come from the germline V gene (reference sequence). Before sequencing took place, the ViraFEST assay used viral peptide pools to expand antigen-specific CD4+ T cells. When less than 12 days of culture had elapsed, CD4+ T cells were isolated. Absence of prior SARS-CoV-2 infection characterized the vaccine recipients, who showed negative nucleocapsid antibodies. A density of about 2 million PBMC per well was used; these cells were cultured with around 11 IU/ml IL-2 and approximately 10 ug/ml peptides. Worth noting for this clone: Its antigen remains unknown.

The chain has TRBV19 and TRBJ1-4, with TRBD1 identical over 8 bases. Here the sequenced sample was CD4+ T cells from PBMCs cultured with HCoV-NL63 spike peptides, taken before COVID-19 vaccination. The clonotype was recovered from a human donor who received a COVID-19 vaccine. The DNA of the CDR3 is TGTGCCAGTAGATTTCAGGACAGGGCTAATGAAAAACTGTTTTTT. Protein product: CASRFQDRANEKLFF.